This T cell receptor beta chain originates from a study of T cell responses to AZD1222 COVID-19 vaccine. The data were produced by immunoSEQ multiplex PCR, yet TCRdb's version contains in-frame clones alone and is incomplete. In the table there are 130,000 or so clones, 94% of which are singletons. Germline values: CDR1 SEHNR, CDR2 FQNEAQ (reference sequence). This CDR3 comprises 14 residues. The J segment lost 6 bases and the V segment lost 5 bases, leaving 9 bases of the junction unmatched. Concerning this clone itself: Its specificity is unknown.

The study, taken as a whole, reports: White British ancestry dominated among donors, who included more females, and clonal diversity was possibly underestimated.

The receptor was isolated from an adult in good health. The rearrangement uses TRBV7-9 and TRBJ1-1, with 7 bases lining up with TRBD1. The sequences come from peripheral blood, collected on day 0 of AZD1222 vaccination. The CDR3 coding sequence is TGTGCCAGCAGCGCGAGACAGGGTATCCCTGAAGCTTTCTTT. Translated, it gives CASSARQGIPEAFF.